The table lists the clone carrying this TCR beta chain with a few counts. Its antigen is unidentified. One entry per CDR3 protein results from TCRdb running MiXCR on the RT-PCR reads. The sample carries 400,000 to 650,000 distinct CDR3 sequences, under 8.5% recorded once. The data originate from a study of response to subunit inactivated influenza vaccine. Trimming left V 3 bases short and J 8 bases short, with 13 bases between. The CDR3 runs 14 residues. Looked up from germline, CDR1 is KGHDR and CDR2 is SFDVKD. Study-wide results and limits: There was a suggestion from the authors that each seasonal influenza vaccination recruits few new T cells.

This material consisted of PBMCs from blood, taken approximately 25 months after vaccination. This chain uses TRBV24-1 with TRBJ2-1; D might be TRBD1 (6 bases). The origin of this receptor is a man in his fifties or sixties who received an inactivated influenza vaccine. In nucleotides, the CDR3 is TGTGCCACCAGTGATAACAGGGCCCCTGATGAGCAGTTCTTC. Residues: CATSDNRAPDEQFF.